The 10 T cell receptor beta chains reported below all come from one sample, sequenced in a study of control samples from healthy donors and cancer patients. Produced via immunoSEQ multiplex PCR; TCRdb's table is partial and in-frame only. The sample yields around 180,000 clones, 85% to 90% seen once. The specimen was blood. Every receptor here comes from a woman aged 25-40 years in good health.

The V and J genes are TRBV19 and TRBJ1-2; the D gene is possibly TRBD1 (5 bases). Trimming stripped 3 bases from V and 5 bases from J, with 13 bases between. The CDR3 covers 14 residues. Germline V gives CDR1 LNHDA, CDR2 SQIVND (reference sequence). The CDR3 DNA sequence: TGTGCCAGTAGTATCGCGGCAGGGCATTATGGCTACACCTTC. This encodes CASSIAAGHYGYTF.

CDR3 DNA: TGCGCCAGCAGACGCGACACCACCTATCAAGCCCAGCATTTT. Amino acids: CASRRDTTYQAQHF. This rearrangement joins TRBV5-1 to TRBJ1-5, with D unresolved. The germline V gene encodes CDR1 SGHRS and CDR2 YFSETQ. Deletions cut 5 bases from V and 11 bases from J, with 20 bases between. The CDR3 is 14 residues long.

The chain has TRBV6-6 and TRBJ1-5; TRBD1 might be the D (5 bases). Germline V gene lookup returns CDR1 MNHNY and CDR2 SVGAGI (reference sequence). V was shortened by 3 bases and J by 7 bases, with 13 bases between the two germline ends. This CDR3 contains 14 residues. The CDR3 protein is CASSYTGEEQPQHF. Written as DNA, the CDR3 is TGTGCCAGCAGTTATACGGGGGAGGAACAGCCCCAGCATTTT.

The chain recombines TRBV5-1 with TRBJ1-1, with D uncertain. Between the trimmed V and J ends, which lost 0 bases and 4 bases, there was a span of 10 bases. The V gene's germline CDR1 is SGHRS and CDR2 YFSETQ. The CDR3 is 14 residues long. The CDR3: CASSLEVYGTEAFF. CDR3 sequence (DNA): TGCGCCAGCAGCTTGGAGGTTTATGGCACTGAAGCTTTCTTT.

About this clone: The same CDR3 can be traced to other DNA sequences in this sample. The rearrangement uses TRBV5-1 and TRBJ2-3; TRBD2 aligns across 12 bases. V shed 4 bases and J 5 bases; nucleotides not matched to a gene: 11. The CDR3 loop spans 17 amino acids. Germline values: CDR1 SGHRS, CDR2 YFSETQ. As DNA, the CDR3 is TGCGCCAGCAGCCGACCGCTAGCGGGGGGGCCTGGAGATACGCAGTATTTT. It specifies CASSRPLAGGPGDTQYF. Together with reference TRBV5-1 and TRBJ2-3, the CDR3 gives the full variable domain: KAGVTQTPRYLIKTRGQQVTLSCSPISGHRSVSWYQQTPGQGLQFLFEYFSETQRNKGNFPGRFSGRQFSNSRSEMNVSTLELGDSALYLCASSRPLAGGPGDTQYFGPGTRLTVL.

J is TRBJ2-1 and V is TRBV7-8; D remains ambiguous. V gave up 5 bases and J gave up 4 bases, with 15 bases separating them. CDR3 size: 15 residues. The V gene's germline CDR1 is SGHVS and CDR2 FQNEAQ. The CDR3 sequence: CASSRYEVAYNEQFF. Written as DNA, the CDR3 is TGTGCCAGCAGCCGTTACGAGGTGGCATACAATGAGCAGTTCTTC.

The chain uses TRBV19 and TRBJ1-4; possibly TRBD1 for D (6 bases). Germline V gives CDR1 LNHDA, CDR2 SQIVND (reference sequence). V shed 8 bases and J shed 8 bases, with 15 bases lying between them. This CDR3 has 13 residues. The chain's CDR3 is CASRVGGGEKLFF. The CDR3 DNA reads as TGTGCCAGTCGAGTCGGAGGGGGAGAAAAACTGTTTTTT. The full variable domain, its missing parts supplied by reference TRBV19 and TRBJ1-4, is DGGITQSPKYLFRKEGQNVTLSCEQNLNHDAMYWYRQDPGQGLRLIYYSQIVNDFQKGDIAEGYSVSREKKESFPLTVTSAQKNPTAFYLCASRVGGGEKLFFGSGTQLSVL.

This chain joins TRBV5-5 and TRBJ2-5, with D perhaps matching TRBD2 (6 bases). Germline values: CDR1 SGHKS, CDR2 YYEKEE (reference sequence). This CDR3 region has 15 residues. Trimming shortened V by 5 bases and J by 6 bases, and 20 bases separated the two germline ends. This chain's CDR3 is CASSPGREIIQTQYF. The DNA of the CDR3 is TGTGCCAGCAGTCCCGGGAGAGAAATCATACAGACCCAGTACTTC.

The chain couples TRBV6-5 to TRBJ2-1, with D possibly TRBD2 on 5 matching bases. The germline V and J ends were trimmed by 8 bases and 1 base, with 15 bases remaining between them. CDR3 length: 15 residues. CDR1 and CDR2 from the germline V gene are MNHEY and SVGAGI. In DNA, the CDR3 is TGTGCCAGCCTCAGGAGCGGAACTTCCTACAATGAGCAGTTCTTC. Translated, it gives CASLRSGTSYNEQFF.

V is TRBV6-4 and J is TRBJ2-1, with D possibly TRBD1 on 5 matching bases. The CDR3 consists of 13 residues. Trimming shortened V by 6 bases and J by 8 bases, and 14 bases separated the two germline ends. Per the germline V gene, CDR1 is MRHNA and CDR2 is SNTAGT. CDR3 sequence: CASSLNFRDEQFF. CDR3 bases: TGTGCCAGCAGCCTCAATTTCAGGGATGAGCAGTTCTTC.